This T cell receptor beta chain was sequenced in a study of T cell responses to AZD1222 COVID-19 vaccine. About this clone itself: Its specificity is not known. The identical CDR3 is also encoded by other nucleotide sequences in the sample.

Trimming left V 1 base short and J 4 bases short, with 10 bases between. The CDR3 spans 14 residues. Germline V gene lookup returns CDR1 SGHVS and CDR2 FQNEAQ. Study-level results: Reportedly, nearly half the spike-specific TCRs target unmutated variant regions.

Assay used: immunoSEQ multiplex PCR; TCRdb lists only in-frame clones, some missing. The sample shows 110,000 or so clones, around 89% of them seen only once. The sequenced sample was peripheral blood, obtained 28 days after the second AZD1222 dose. The sequence came from an adult who received the AZD1222 COVID-19 vaccine. The chain combines TRBV7-8 with TRBJ1-1, with D tentatively TRBD1 (5 bases). CDR3 residues: CASSLVGGGTEAFF. For the CDR3, the DNA is TGTGCCAGCAGCTTAGTGGGTGGGGGCACTGAAGCTTTCTTT.